The T cell receptor beta chain described here comes from a study of early T cells in non-severe SARS-CoV-2 infection (dated by TCRdb to about 2021). At the level of the whole study: Bulk RNA from unsorted whole blood was used for TCR sequencing, so alpha and beta chains could not be paired. General conclusions and limits of the study: VDJdb matching was skewed toward anti-spike CD8 responses and likely underestimated virus-specific expansions by missing private and CD4 specificities.

This clonotype has just a few counts. Its target antigen remains unknown. No base-level quality is on record; no much larger clone is a single base apart. V trim: 3 bases; J trim: 6 bases; unmatched bases: 19. The CDR3 runs 18 amino acids, cysteine and phenylalanine included. This entry keeps only the CDR3 DNA: 54 bases, framed from base 1. The germline V gene yields SNHLY for CDR1 and FYNNEI for CDR2. This was a case-control study nested in a cohort of healthcare workers in London, UK, who had nasopharyngeal swab PCR tests and blood samples taken every week. Healthcare workers were recruited during the week of the UK lockdown, between 23 and 31 March 2020, and followed weekly for up to about 15 weeks. Preparation of the library involved 5' RACE. The sample was run on a NextSeq 500. In the TCR library protocol, unique molecular identifiers were attached to individual cDNA molecules to correct for PCR bias and sequencing error. TCR alpha and beta chains were both sequenced, and the abundances of alpha and beta sequences in each sample were closely correlated with each other. Per the authors' processing: Decombinator V4 was used to perform V gene, J gene and CDR3 annotation of TCR sequences. Expanded TCRs were defined as changing significantly between any two time points under a Poisson model with p below 0.0001. TCR abundances were normalised to the total number of TCRs sequenced per sample and were expressed as counts per million. TRAV1-2 paired with TRAJ12, TRAJ20 or TRAJ33 defined MAIT TCRs, while TRAV10 paired with TRAJ18 defined iNKT TCRs. VDJdb, accessed 1 November 2021, was searched for CMV, EBV and SARS-CoV-2 annotated TCRs, with TCRs annotated for multiple antigens excluded. Using fastp trimming at Q25 and MiXCR clonotype assembly, TCRdb reanalyzed the public sequencing data and kept in-frame beta chains. CDR3 protein duplicates are merged, each entry listing the most common genes and DNA. The V and J calls and clone size are TCRdb's, not the authors'. For this sample there are 55,000 to 75,000 distinct CDR3 sequences; less than 15% appear just once. Of the sample, around 4.3% is held by the ten largest clones.

This receptor was taken from an adult who was a healthcare worker with PCR-confirmed SARS-CoV-2 infection or an uninfected control (not recorded which). The sample consisted of whole blood. The chain joins TRBV2 to TRBJ2-7; 8 central bases correspond to TRBD2. The nucleotide sequence is given as TGTGCCAGCAGTGACTTAGCGGTTGGCGGGAGGCCCAAGGCCGAGCAGTACTTC. This encodes CASSDLAVGGRPKAEQYF.